This T cell receptor (beta chain) is drawn from a study of Graves' ophthalmopathy and Graves' hyperthyroidism. This clonotype was seen ten or more times. Germline-derived CDR1 and CDR2 are SGHDT and YYEEEE. Trimming left V 0 bases short and J 4 bases short, with 13 bases between. CDR3 length: 15 residues. Amplified TCR beta CDR3 regions were obtained using RNA transcripts as template. First-round RT-PCR employed HTBI primers, with a second-round multiplex PCR after it. TCRdb passed the multiplex PCR reads through MiXCR, listing each CDR3 protein once. The sample has approximately 1.2 million distinct CDR3 sequences; less than 45% are singletons.

The sequence was obtained from an adult man with Graves' hyperthyroidism. The chain is built from TRBV5-6 and TRBJ2-5; tentatively, D is TRBD1 or TRBD2 (5 bases each). Sequenced sample: peripheral blood or thyroid tissue (not recorded which). CDR3: CASSLAHTRGETQYF. DNA for the CDR3: TGTGCCAGCAGCTTGGCACACACTAGGGGAGAGACCCAGTACTTC.